The 8 T cell receptor beta chains in this list originate from one sample, sequenced in a study of blood T cell repertoires in COVID-19 (dated by TCRdb to between 2020 and 2021). To prepare the library, the immunoSEQ multiplex PCR assay was applied. Imported from immuneACCESS, the table was reduced by TCRdb to in-frame sequences with V and J called. These copies leave out some clones; in studies compared against another copy, an unresolved V gene accounts for under half, and the cause of the remainder is not known. Within this sample are under 200,000 clones, with approximately 85% of them counted one time only. The ten largest clones add up to around 5% of the sample. Sequences were obtained from peripheral blood. These receptor sequences come from a woman aged 45-65 years with COVID-19, enrolled during active disease.

The V call is TRBV19, the J call TRBJ2-1; 10 bases are shared with TRBD1. The CDR3 runs 15 residues. Germline values: CDR1 LNHDA, CDR2 SQIVND (reference sequence). With 5 bases clipped from V and 7 bases from J, the junction kept 8 bases outside the gene matches. In nucleotides, the CDR3 is TGTGCCAGTAGTTCGGTGACAGGGGGCTGGAATGAGCAGTTCTTC. This sequence encodes CASSSVTGGWNEQFF.

The rearrangement links TRBV5-1 to TRBJ1-1; 10 positions agree with TRBD1. The junction had 2 bases not matched to a gene; V was cut back by 2 bases and J by 4 bases. CDR3 length equals 14 residues. Germline CDR1 is SGHRS and CDR2 is YFSETQ. CDR3 coding DNA: TGCGCCAGCAGCTTAGGACAGGGGGGCACTGAAGCTTTCTTT. This translates into CASSLGQGGTEAFF. The full variable domain, its missing parts supplied by reference TRBV5-1 and TRBJ1-1, is KAGVTQTPRYLIKTRGQQVTLSCSPISGHRSVSWYQQTPGQGLQFLFEYFSETQRNKGNFPGRFSGRQFSNSRSEMNVSTLELGDSALYLCASSLGQGGTEAFFGQGTRLTVV.

The count of this clone is one. This sequence joins TRBV29-1 and TRBJ2-3; 9 positions agree with TRBD1. The CDR3 is 12 amino acids. Trimming removed 7 bases from V and 8 bases from J; junction bases left unmatched: 7. Germline V CDR1 and CDR2: SQVTM, ANQGSEA. CDR3 protein: CSATGGGGTQYF. CDR3 nucleotides: TGCAGCGCAACAGGGGGCGGGGGTACGCAGTATTTT.

The chain carries TRBV3-1 (or the pseudogene TRBV3-2) and TRBJ1-3; D remains ambiguous. Germline V CDR1 and CDR2: LGHDT, YNNKEL (reference sequence). Trimming shortened V by 1 base and J by 4 bases, and 14 bases separated the two germline ends. CDR3 length: 16 amino acids. CDR3 in DNA: TGTGCCAGCAGCCAAGGTCTCAATACAGTAGGAAACACCATATATTTT. Amino acid sequence: CASSQGLNTVGNTIYF.

The gene calls are TRBV19 and TRBJ2-7; D gene unclear. The germline gives CDR1 LNHDA, CDR2 SQIVND (reference sequence). The CDR3 runs 15 residues. Trimming pared 6 bases from V and 2 bases from J, leaving 17 bases between. The CDR3 spells CASSKSVTPTYEQYF. DNA of the CDR3: TGTGCCAGTAGCAAATCCGTAACGCCTACCTACGAGCAGTACTTC.

J is TRBJ1-1 and V is TRBV4-1; TRBD1 matches at 12 bases. CDR1 and CDR2 from the germline V gene are MGHRA and YSYEKL. This CDR3 contains 15 residues. The V segment lost 1 base and the J segment 5 bases; nucleotides outside the gene matches: 2. CDR3 sequence: CASSQVGQGATEAFF. DNA for the CDR3: TGCGCCAGCAGCCAAGTGGGACAGGGGGCAACTGAAGCTTTCTTT.

The chain links TRBV5-4 to TRBJ2-5; D possibly corresponds to TRBD2 (6 bases). This CDR3 comprises 16 residues. Trimming removed 0 bases from V and 1 base from J, with 13 bases in between. CDR1 and CDR2 (germline): SGHNT, YYREEE (reference sequence). CDR3 sequence reads: CASSLAVRGSQETQYF. The DNA for the CDR3 is TGTGCCAGCAGCTTGGCGGTTCGGGGGTCCCAAGAGACCCAGTACTTC.

This chain links TRBV19 with TRBJ2-2; D ambiguous. V lost 3 bases to trimming and J lost 7 bases, with 6 bases between them. The germline gives CDR1 LNHDA, CDR2 SQIVND (reference sequence). The CDR3 has 12 amino acids. CDR3 in DNA: TGTGCCAGTAGTATTCTCGTCGGGGAGCTGTTTTTT. Translation gives CASSILVGELFF.